This passage covers 29 T cell receptor beta chains from one sample sequenced in a study of T-cell reconstitution after alpha-beta-depleted transplantation in children. Unique molecular identifiers were incorporated when the TCRbeta library was constructed. TCRdb itself ran the PCR reads through MiXCR, one entry per CDR3 protein. The profile shows 700,000 to 950,000 distinct CDR3 sequences, less than 20% of them singletons. This specimen was PBMCs, mostly from graft donor cells, taken 360 days after TCRalphabeta/CD19-depleted stem cell transplant. These receptors originate from a male patient younger than 18 who had a stem cell transplant for acute lymphoblastic leukemia, so the T cells may come from the graft donor.

This clonotype showed up just a few times. V is TRBV3-1 and J is TRBJ2-7, with a tentative D call TRBD2 (5 bases). This CDR3 has 14 amino acids. Germline values: CDR1 LGHDT, CDR2 YNNKEL (reference sequence). The V end lost 4 bases, the J end lost 4 bases, and 14 bases lay between the germline ends. The CDR3 protein is CASSLTRTVYEQYF. The CDR3 DNA reads TGTGCCAGCAGCCTTACCAGGACTGTGTACGAGCAGTACTTC.

There are a few counts of this clonotype. The chain uses TRBV5-1 and TRBJ2-1, with D perhaps TRBD2 (5 bases). CDR3 size: 17 residues. V lost 1 base, J lost 0 bases, and 14 bases lay in between. Germline CDR1 and CDR2: SGHRS and YFSETQ. The CDR3 DNA is TGCGCCAGCAGCTTGCCCCGCGGACTGCGCTCCTACAATGAGCAGTTCTTC. This gives the protein CASSLPRGLRSYNEQFF.

There are a few counts of this clonotype. The V gene is TRBV29-1, the J gene TRBJ2-1; D is unclear. The length of the CDR3 is 15 residues. Trimming removed 3 bases at V and 0 bases at J, with 12 bases between. Germline V gene sequence: CDR1 SQVTM, CDR2 ANQGSEA. CDR3 region: CSVDPTRSSYNEQFF. The CDR3 DNA sequence: TGCAGCGTTGATCCTACAAGAAGCTCCTACAATGAGCAGTTCTTC.

This clonotype was picked up a small number of times. This chain joins TRBV20-1 and TRBJ1-5; tentative D call: TRBD1 (5 bases). Deletions cut 3 bases from V and 0 bases from J, with 15 bases between. Germline CDR1 and CDR2: DFQATT and SNEGSKA (reference sequence). This CDR3 spans 16 amino acids. In DNA, the CDR3 is TGCAGTGCTAGGTTCGCGGGACCTAGTAGCAATCAGCCCCAGCATTTT. It yields the protein CSARFAGPSSNQPQHF.

This clonotype has only a few counts. This chain links TRBV4-1 with TRBJ2-1; no clear D. Germline CDR1 is MGHRA and CDR2 is YSYEKL. The CDR3 totals 14 residues. The V end lost 7 bases, the J end lost 0 bases, and 10 bases lay between the germline ends. The chain's CDR3 is CASTLMSSYNEQFF. CDR3 sequence (DNA): TGCGCCAGCACCTTGATGAGCTCCTACAATGAGCAGTTCTTC.

V usage is TRBV12-3 or TRBV12-4 and J usage is TRBJ1-1; possible D gene TRBD1, 5 bases. The CDR3 has 14 amino acids. The V gene lost 2 bases and the J gene lost 8 bases, with 15 bases spanning the gap. CDR3 DNA sequence: TGTGCCAGCAGTTTATTGGAATACAGGAGGGAAGCTTTCTTT. This encodes CASSLLEYRREAFF.

The chain couples TRBV12-3 or TRBV12-4 to TRBJ2-3; TRBD2 agrees at 10 bases. The CDR3 spans 16 residues. Trimming took 3 bases from V and 0 from J; bases not matched to a gene: 3. The CDR3 region is CASSFGTSASTDTQYF. In DNA, the CDR3 is TGTGCCAGCAGTTTCGGGACTAGCGCGAGCACAGATACGCAGTATTTT.

This rearrangement joins TRBV14 to TRBJ1-2, with TRBD1 matching over 7 bases. V was clipped by 1 base and J by 0 bases; unmatched bases: 5. Germline V gives CDR1 SGHDN, CDR2 FVKESK. This CDR3 has 16 amino acids. CDR3 loop: CASSQGQGLANYGYTF. DNA for the CDR3: TGTGCCAGCAGCCAAGGACAGGGACTAGCTAACTATGGCTACACCTTC. Combining the CDR3 with reference TRBV14 and TRBJ1-2 gives the whole variable domain EAGVTQFPSHSVIEKGQTVTLRCDPISGHDNLYWYRRVMGKEIKFLLHFVKESKQDESGMPNNRFLAERTGGTYSTLKVQPAELEDSGVYFCASSQGQGLANYGYTFGSGTRLTVV.

The rearrangement links TRBV7-6 to TRBJ2-2, with TRBD1 identical over 7 bases. The CDR3 has 16 amino acids. Germline V gives CDR1 SGHVS, CDR2 FNYEAQ. Germline trimming cut 5 bases from V and 4 bases from J; bases unmatched to any gene: 10. For the CDR3, the DNA is TGTGCCAGCAGCCAAAGTCGACAGGGCCCCACCGGGGAGCTGTTTTTT. Residues: CASSQSRQGPTGELFF.

The genes are TRBV27 and TRBJ2-7; D is possibly TRBD2 (6 bases). Trimming cost V 4 bases and J 3 bases, with 16 bases left between them. Per germline, CDR1 MNHEY and CDR2 SMNVEV (reference sequence). The CDR3 length is 15 residues. Written as DNA, the CDR3 is TGTGCCAGCAGTTCTCTGGCGGGGTTTGGCTACGAGCAGTACTTC. This encodes CASSSLAGFGYEQYF.

This clonotype was observed a few times. The chain couples TRBV18 to TRBJ2-1; no firm D call. Trimming cost V 1 base and J 8 bases, with 12 bases left between them. Germline CDR1 reads KGHSH; CDR2 reads LQKENI. The CDR3 has 14 residues. This CDR3 reads CASSPRLDIYEQFF. In nucleotides, the CDR3 is TGTGCCAGCTCACCACGCCTAGATATTTATGAGCAGTTCTTC.

The chain recombines TRBV6-5 with TRBJ1-5; D remains ambiguous. Trimming stripped 6 bases from V and 0 bases from J, with 12 bases between. Germline V gives CDR1 MNHEY, CDR2 SVGAGI. The CDR3 consists of 15 residues. The CDR3 sequence: CASRTTAYSNQPQHF. The CDR3 DNA is TGTGCCAGCAGAACCACAGCTTATAGCAATCAGCCCCAGCATTTT.

This clonotype was counted between two and nine times. V usage is TRBV12-3 or TRBV12-4 and J usage is TRBJ2-5; D is perhaps TRBD2 (6 bases). The length of the CDR3 is 14 residues. The V end was cut by 5 bases, the J end by 3 bases, with 13 bases between. The CDR3 DNA reads TGTGCCAGCAGTACCCGGGACTTCGAAGAGACCCAGTACTTC. It is translated as CASSTRDFEETQYF.

This clonotype was picked up a small number of times. The V call is TRBV9, the J call TRBJ2-7; possibly TRBD2 for D (5 bases). The CDR3 consists of 13 residues. CDR1 and CDR2 from the germline V gene are SGDLS and YYNGEE. The germline V and J ends were trimmed by 2 bases and 2 bases, with 8 bases remaining between them. CDR3 sequence: CASSVDWTYEQYF. The CDR3, as DNA: TGTGCCAGCAGCGTGGACTGGACCTACGAGCAGTACTTC. Full variable domain (rest looked up from reference TRBV9 and TRBJ2-7): DSGVTQTPKHLITATGQRVTLRCSPRSGDLSVYWYQQSLDQGLQFLIQYYNGEERAKGNILERFSAQQFPDLHSELNLSSLELGDSALYFCASSVDWTYEQYFGPGTRLTVT.

This clonotype appeared a few times. The rearrangement links TRBV5-5 to TRBJ2-7; possibly TRBD1 for D (6 bases). Germline lookup yields CDR1 SGHKS and CDR2 YYEKEE (reference sequence). The V gene lost 1 base and the J gene lost 4 bases, with 12 bases spanning the gap. The CDR3 has 14 residues. The CDR3 DNA follows: TGTGCCAGCAGCTTGATCCGCCAGGGGTACGAGCAGTACTTC. This sequence encodes CASSLIRQGYEQYF.

This clonotype was detected a few times. The chain is built from TRBV20-1 and TRBJ2-7; maybe TRBD2 (6 bases). Germline V CDR1 and CDR2: DFQATT, SNEGSKA (reference sequence). CDR3 size: 13 residues. Trimming pared 4 bases from V and 7 bases from J, leaving 17 bases between. The CDR3 here is CSAKSQAEGEQYF. The CDR3 nucleotides read TGCAGTGCTAAGTCCCAGGCGGAGGGGGAGCAGTACTTC.

The chain uses TRBV11-2 and TRBJ2-3, with unresolved D. This CDR3 is built from 16 residues. The V gene lost 5 bases and the J gene lost 1 base, with 16 bases spanning the gap. Germline-derived CDR1 and CDR2 are SGHAT and FQNNGV. The CDR3 DNA reads as TGTGCCAGCAGCCCGGGCCCTTCGGCGGGCACAGATACGCAGTATTTT. Residues: CASSPGPSAGTDTQYF.

The V gene is TRBV7-3, the J gene TRBJ2-3; D may be TRBD1 (6 bases). V lost 5 bases, J lost 5 bases, and 14 bases lay in between. Germline CDR1 and CDR2: SGHTA and FQGTGA. The CDR3 loop spans 14 amino acids. CDR3 amino acids: CASSIQGGGDTQYF. CDR3 coding DNA: TGTGCCAGCAGCATACAGGGCGGAGGAGATACGCAGTATTTT. The full variable domain, completed using reference TRBV7-3 and TRBJ2-3, is GAGVSQTPSNKVTEKGKYVELRCDPISGHTALYWYRQSLGQGPEFLIYFQGTGAADDSGLPNDRFFAVRPEGSVSTLKIQRTERGDSAVYLCASSIQGGGDTQYFGPGTRLTVL.

This clonotype has only a few counts. The gene calls are TRBV6-2 or TRBV6-3 and TRBJ2-7, with a weak D call TRBD2 (5 bases). Trimming stripped 5 bases from V and 6 bases from J, with 17 bases between. Germline CDR1 is MNHEY and CDR2 is SVGEGT. The CDR3 runs 14 residues. This CDR3 reads CASSPEVRRGEQYF. The CDR3 DNA is TGTGCCAGCAGTCCCGAGGTCCGACGGGGCGAGCAGTACTTC.

The genes are TRBV18 and TRBJ2-3, with D uncertain. CDR1 and CDR2 (germline): KGHSH, LQKENI. This CDR3 comprises 15 residues. Trimming took 3 bases from V and 2 from J, leaving 12 bases between them. The CDR3 loop is CASSPSGAFTDTQYF. The CDR3 region has the DNA TGTGCCAGCTCACCCTCCGGAGCGTTCACAGATACGCAGTATTTT.

This chain uses TRBV5-1 with TRBJ2-6; 8 bases are shared with TRBD1. CDR1 is SGHRS, CDR2 YFSETQ, per germline. The CDR3 has 18 amino acids. Trimming cost V 2 bases and J 1 base; bases outside gene matches: 8. CDR3 nucleotide sequence: TGCGCCAGCAGCTTAAAAGGGACAGGAATATCTGGGGCCAACGTCCTGACTTTC. As protein: CASSLKGTGISGANVLTF.

The chain combines TRBV11-1 with TRBJ2-1, with 15 bases lining up with TRBD2. The length of the CDR3 is 18 residues. Germline V gene lookup returns CDR1 SGHAT and CDR2 FQDESV (reference sequence). J lost 2 bases, V lost 3 bases, and 5 bases had no gene match. The CDR3: CASSLGLAGGAPYNEQFF. CDR3 bases: TGTGCCAGCAGCTTGGGACTAGCGGGAGGCGCACCCTACAATGAGCAGTTCTTC.

This chain joins TRBV19 and TRBJ2-2; D might be TRBD2 (5 bases). Per the germline V gene, CDR1 is LNHDA and CDR2 is SQIVND (reference sequence). The CDR3 is made up of 13 amino acids. V was pared by 3 bases and J by 5 bases, with 7 bases between. The CDR3 region has the DNA TGTGCCAGTAGTATCGGGGAAACCGGGGAGCTGTTTTTT. Encoded protein: CASSIGETGELFF.

This clonotype was observed a handful of times. The chain joins TRBV20-1 to TRBJ2-3, with TRBD2 identical over 7 bases. This CDR3 is built from 16 residues. Germline assignment: CDR1 DFQATT and CDR2 SNEGSKA (reference sequence). V dropped 7 bases and J dropped 2; count of bases not matched to a gene: 15. The CDR3 DNA is TGCAGTGTTACGACATTCACTAGCGACCACACAGATACGCAGTATTTT. Its protein product is CSVTTFTSDHTDTQYF.

This clonotype was recorded at least ten times. V and J are TRBV4-1 and TRBJ2-5; 10 bases are a match to TRBD1. The length of the CDR3 is 15 residues. J lost 0 bases, V lost 4 bases, and 2 bases had no gene match. In germline, CDR1 is MGHRA, CDR2 YSYEKL. The CDR3 nucleotides are TGCGCCAGCAGCCTGGGACAGGGGTACCAAGAGACCCAGTACTTC. This gives the protein CASSLGQGYQETQYF.

CDR3 sequence: CASSDLAGVFTDTQYF. CDR3 bases: TGTGCCAGTTCAGACCTAGCGGGAGTCTTCACAGATACGCAGTATTTT. The rearrangement joins TRBV7-9 to TRBJ2-3; 10 bases map to TRBD2. V shed 9 bases, J shed 2 bases, and the junction held 11 bases outside the gene matches. This CDR3 comprises 16 residues. Germline V gene lookup returns CDR1 SEHNR and CDR2 FQNEAQ (reference sequence).

The chain carries TRBV12-3 or TRBV12-4 and TRBJ1-1; D is ambiguous. This CDR3 is 13 amino acids long. Trimming removed 5 bases from V and 7 bases from J, with 14 bases in between. CDR3: CASSGQRRGEAFF. CDR3 DNA: TGTGCCAGCAGTGGGCAAAGGAGAGGTGAAGCTTTCTTT.

The V call is TRBV11-2, the J call TRBJ2-7, with 7 bases fitting TRBD2. CDR1 is SGHAT and CDR2 is FQNNGV in the germline V gene. The CDR3 sequence is 17 residues long. V lost 0 bases to trimming and J lost 0 bases; unmatched junction nucleotides: 8. In nucleotides, the CDR3 is TGTGCCAGCAGCTTAGAATGGCTAGCGGCACCCTCCTACGAGCAGTACTTC. Amino acid sequence: CASSLEWLAAPSYEQYF.

A few counts support this clonotype. The chain carries TRBV29-1 and TRBJ2-5, with D uncertain. The CDR3 spans 12 residues. The germline gives CDR1 SQVTM, CDR2 ANQGSEA. The V end was cut by 7 bases, the J end by 2 bases, with 11 bases between. CDR3 DNA: TGCAGCGCCGCGGCACAGCAAGAGACCCAGTACTTC. It encodes CSAAAQQETQYF.